This T cell receptor (beta chain) originates from a study of shared T cell receptors in the human thymus. Using immunoSEQ multiplex PCR, the repertoire was profiled, and TCRdb retains in-frame clones only, with some absent. This sample has around 340,000 clones; approximately 95% occur once, and the top ten carry approximately 0.02%. From germline, CDR1 is SGHDN and CDR2 FVKESK. This CDR3 spans 12 amino acids. With 3 bases removed from V and 12 bases from J, the gap between germline ends came to 14 bases. This chain links TRBV14 with TRBJ1-1, with D unresolved. The material sequenced was thymocytes. This TCR was recovered from a human donor. In DNA, the CDR3 is TGTGCCAGCAGCCACTCGTTAAGGCGGCCTTTCTTT. Translated, it gives CASSHSLRRPFF.